This TCR beta chain appears in the sequencing data of a study of blood T cell repertoires in COVID-19. This clone was seen a few times. In the authors' workflow: Estimation of nucleated cell counts relied on the amplification of reference gene primers. TCRdb's copy holds only in-frame clones and misses some; the assay was immunoSEQ multiplex PCR. V, J and clone size derive from that table, while D and trimming were established from the DNA sequence. The sample carries about 210,000 clones, roughly four fifths recorded once. The sequencing input was peripheral blood. The sequence came from a woman aged 45-59 years with active or convalescent COVID-19.

The CDR3 reads CASSSQPQDQKLFF. In DNA, the CDR3 is TGTGCCAGCAGTTCCCAACCACAGGACCAAAAACTGTTTTTT. The chain has TRBV6-5 and TRBJ1-4; perhaps TRBD1 as D (5 bases). Germline lookup yields CDR1 MNHEY and CDR2 SVGAGI. The V end was cut by 4 bases, the J end by 9 bases, with 15 bases between. The CDR3 is made up of 14 amino acids.